What follows describes a single T cell receptor (beta chain). Its antigen is unidentified. This CDR3 has 12 amino acids. Between the trimmed V and J ends, which lost 6 bases and 15 bases, there was a span of 18 bases. These data are taken from a study of T cell responses to AZD1222 COVID-19 vaccine. Study observations and caveats: An increase in Spike-specific TCR breadth and depth was observed after two AZD1222 doses. Close to half of spike-specific TCRs reportedly recognize unmutated variant regions. The sample set comprised mostly white British donors with more females, and clonal diversity was possibly underestimated.

The assay was immunoSEQ multiplex PCR, and TCRdb's table has in-frame clones only and misses some. Counted here are approximately 150,000 clones, around 90% occurring once; the ten biggest clones make up 4.4%. The J gene is TRBJ2-1, the V gene TRBV12-3 or TRBV12-4, with no clear D. Sequenced here: peripheral blood, sampled on day 0 of AZD1222 vaccination. The receptor was isolated from an adult in good health. CDR3 amino acids: CASSRIERYLFF. The CDR3 DNA reads TGTGCCAGCAGCCGGATAGAGCGCTACCTGTTCTTC.